This paragraph covers one T cell receptor (beta chain) sequence. Its antigen remains unidentified. The sample's time point: time of PML onset. Between about 15 and 56 months of natalizumab therapy passed before PML developed in these natalizumab-treated patients. T3 refers to blood collected at the onset of PML. Trimming took off 5 bases at V and 0 bases at J, with 7 bases between the two ends. Germline values: CDR1 SQVTM, CDR2 ANQGSEA. The CDR3 loop spans 12 amino acids. This entry is derived from a study of multiple sclerosis patients with progressive multifocal leukoencephalopathy. Study-level findings and limits: No common TRBV or TRBJ usage or pairing appeared at PML.

Only in-frame clones appear in the TCRdb table, and some are missing; sequencing was by immunoSEQ multiplex PCR. In the table there are approximately 29,000 clones, around 85% of which are singletons. This chain uses TRBV29-1 with TRBJ1-1; D perhaps matches TRBD1 (5 bases). The specimen comprised PBMCs, sampled from a patient treated with natalizumab. This sequence was found in a woman aged 25 to 39 with progressive multifocal leukoencephalopathy. The CDR3 DNA is TGCAGCGTTCTGGACATGAACACTGAAGCTTTCTTT. Translation gives CSVLDMNTEAFF.